This T cell receptor (beta chain) was captured by sequencing in a study of Graves' ophthalmopathy and Graves' hyperthyroidism. PBMCs originated in more than 7.5 ml of fresh peripheral blood. General study findings and limits: Blood also harbored most expanded thyroid clonotypes above 0.001 frequency.

This clonotype was seen repeatedly, ten times or more. Its specificity is not known. Amplification of TCR beta CDR3 regions used RNA transcripts. HTBI-primed first-round RT-PCR preceded second-round multiplex PCR. TCRdb independently ran MiXCR on the multiplex PCR reads; one entry per CDR3 protein. The sample has over 150,000 distinct CDR3 sequences, roughly 37% seen once. Trimming took 0 bases from V and 3 from J; bases not matched to a gene: 7. This CDR3 comprises 16 residues. Germline values: CDR1 SQVTM, CDR2 ANQGSEA. The source is a woman between 40 and 50 years old with Graves' ophthalmopathy. This chain links TRBV29-1 with TRBJ2-1; 8 positions agree with TRBD2. Sequencing input: peripheral blood. The CDR3 reads CSVEDPERESYNEQFF. CDR3 bases: TGCAGCGTTGAAGATCCCGAGCGGGAGAGCTACAATGAGCAGTTCTTC.